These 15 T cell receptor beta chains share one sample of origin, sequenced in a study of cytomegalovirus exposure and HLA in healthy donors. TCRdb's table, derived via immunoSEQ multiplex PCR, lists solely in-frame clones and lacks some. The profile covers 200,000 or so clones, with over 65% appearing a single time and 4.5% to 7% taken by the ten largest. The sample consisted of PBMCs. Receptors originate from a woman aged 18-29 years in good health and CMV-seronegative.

The CDR3 sequence is CASSPTGATGSNYGYTF. CDR3 DNA: TGCGCCAGCAGCCCGACAGGGGCCACCGGATCTAACTATGGCTACACCTTC. The chain employs TRBV5-1 and TRBJ1-2, with TRBD1 matching 8 bases. The CDR3 has 17 amino acids. The germline V gene has CDR1 SGHRS and CDR2 YFSETQ. The V and J ends lost 4 bases and 0 bases, in that order; junction bases with no gene match: 11.

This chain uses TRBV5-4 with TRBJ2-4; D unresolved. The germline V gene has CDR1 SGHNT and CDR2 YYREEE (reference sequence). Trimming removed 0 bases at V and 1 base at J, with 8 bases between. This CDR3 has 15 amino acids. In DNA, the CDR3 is TGTGCCAGCAGCTTGGCGGGCGGCGCCAAAAACATTCAGTACTTC. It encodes CASSLAGGAKNIQYF.

This CDR3 reads CASSQDEGFQGMNTEAFF. CDR3 sequence (DNA): TGCGCCAGCAGCCAAGATGAGGGGTTTCAGGGGATGAACACTGAAGCTTTCTTT. The chain has TRBV4-1 and TRBJ1-1, with TRBD1 as a possible D gene (6 bases). CDR3 length: 18 residues. The germline V gene encodes CDR1 MGHRA and CDR2 YSYEKL. The germline V and J ends were trimmed by 0 bases and 0 bases, with 17 bases remaining between them.

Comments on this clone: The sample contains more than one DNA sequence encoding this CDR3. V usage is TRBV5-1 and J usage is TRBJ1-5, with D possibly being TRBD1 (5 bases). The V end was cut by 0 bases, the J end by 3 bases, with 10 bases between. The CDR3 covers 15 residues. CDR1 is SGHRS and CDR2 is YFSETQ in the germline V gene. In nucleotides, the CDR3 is TGCGCCAGCAGCTTGGTCGGGGGACCCAATCAGCCCCAGCATTTT. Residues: CASSLVGGPNQPQHF.

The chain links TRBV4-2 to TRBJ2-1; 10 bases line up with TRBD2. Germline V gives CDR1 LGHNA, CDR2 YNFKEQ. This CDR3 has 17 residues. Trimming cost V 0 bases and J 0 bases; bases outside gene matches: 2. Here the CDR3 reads CASSQEPSGSSYNEQFF. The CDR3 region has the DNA TGTGCCAGCAGCCAAGAACCTAGCGGGAGCTCCTACAATGAGCAGTTCTTC.

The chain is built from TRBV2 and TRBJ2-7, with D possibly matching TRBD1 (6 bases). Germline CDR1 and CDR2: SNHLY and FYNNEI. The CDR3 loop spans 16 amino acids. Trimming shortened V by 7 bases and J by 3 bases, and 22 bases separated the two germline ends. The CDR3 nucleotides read TGTGCCAGCACCGAACGGGACATCGTGTCGAACTACGAGCAGTACTTC. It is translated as CASTERDIVSNYEQYF.

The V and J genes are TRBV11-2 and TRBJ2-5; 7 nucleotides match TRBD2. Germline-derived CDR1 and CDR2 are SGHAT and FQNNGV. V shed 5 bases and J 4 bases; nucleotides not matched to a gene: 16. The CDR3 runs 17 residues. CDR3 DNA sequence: TGTGCCAGCAGCCCACTAAGGGGAGCGGGGAGGCGAGAGACCCAGTACTTC. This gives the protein CASSPLRGAGRRETQYF.

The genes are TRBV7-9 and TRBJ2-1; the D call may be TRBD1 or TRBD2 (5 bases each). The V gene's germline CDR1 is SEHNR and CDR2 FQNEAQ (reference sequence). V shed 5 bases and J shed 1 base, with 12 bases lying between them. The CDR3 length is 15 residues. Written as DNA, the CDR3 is TGTGCCAGCAGCGTTGGGACGGGATCCTACAATGAGCAGTTCTTC. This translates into CASSVGTGSYNEQFF.

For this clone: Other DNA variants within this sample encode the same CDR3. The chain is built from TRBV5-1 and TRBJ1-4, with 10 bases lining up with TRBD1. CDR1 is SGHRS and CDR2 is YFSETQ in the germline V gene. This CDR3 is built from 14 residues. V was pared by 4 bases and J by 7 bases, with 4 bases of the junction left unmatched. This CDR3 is CASSLGTGAEKLFF. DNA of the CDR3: TGCGCCAGCAGCCTCGGGACAGGGGCTGAAAAACTGTTTTTT.

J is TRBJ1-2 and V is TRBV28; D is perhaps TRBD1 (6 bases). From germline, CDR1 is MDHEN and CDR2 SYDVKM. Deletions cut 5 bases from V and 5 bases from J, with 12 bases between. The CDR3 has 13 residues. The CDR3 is CASSPDRSYGYTF. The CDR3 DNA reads TGTGCCAGCAGTCCCGACAGGAGTTATGGCTACACCTTC.

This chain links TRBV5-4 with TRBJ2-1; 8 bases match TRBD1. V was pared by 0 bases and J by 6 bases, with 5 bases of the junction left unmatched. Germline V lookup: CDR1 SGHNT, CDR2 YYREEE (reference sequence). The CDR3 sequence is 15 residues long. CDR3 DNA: TGTGCCAGCAGCTTGGTGCAGGGGGCAGGCAATGAGCAGTTCTTC. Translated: CASSLVQGAGNEQFF.

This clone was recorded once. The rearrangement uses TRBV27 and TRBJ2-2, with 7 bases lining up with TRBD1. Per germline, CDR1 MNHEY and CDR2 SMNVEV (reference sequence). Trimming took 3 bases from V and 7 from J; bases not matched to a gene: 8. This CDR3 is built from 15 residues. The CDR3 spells CASSFSDRVNGELFF. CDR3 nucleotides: TGTGCCAGCAGTTTCTCTGACAGGGTAAACGGGGAGCTGTTTTTT.

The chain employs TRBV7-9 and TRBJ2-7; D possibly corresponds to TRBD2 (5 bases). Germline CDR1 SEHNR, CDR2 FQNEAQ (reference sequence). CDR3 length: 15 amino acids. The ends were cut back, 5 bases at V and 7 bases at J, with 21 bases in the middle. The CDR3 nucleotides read TGTGCCAGCAGCCCCAGGAGGATAGGGCCGGGGGAGCAGTACTTC. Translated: CASSPRRIGPGEQYF.

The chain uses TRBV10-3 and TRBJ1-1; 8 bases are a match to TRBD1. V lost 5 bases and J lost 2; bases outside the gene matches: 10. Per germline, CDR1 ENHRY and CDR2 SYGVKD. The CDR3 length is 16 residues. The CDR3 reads CAISNGQGGGNTEAFF. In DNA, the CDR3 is TGTGCCATCAGTAATGGACAGGGTGGAGGCAACACTGAAGCTTTCTTT.

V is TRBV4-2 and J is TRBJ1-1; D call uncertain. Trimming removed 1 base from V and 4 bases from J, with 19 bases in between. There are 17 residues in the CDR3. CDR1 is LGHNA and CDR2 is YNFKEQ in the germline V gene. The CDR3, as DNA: TGTGCCAGCAGCCAAGGCAGGCTGACCGAAAGGAGCACTGAAGCTTTCTTT. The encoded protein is CASSQGRLTERSTEAFF.